The subject of this entry is one T cell receptor (beta chain). Profiling of TCR beta VDJ combinations and CDR3 sequences used genomic DNA as template. TCRdb re-derived calls from the reads in MiXCR, one entry per CDR3 protein. Of about 110,000 distinct CDR3 sequences in the sample, around 50% were seen once. CDR3 length: 12 amino acids. Germline V gene data show CDR1 as SQVTM and CDR2 as ANQGSEA. V was trimmed by 8 bases and J by 4 bases, leaving 15 bases between them. These data originate in a study of CD8+CD57+ T cells in acquired aplastic anemia. Background on the study: Healthy donors yielded some 11 million CD4+ cell reads on average.

The V gene is TRBV29-1, the J gene TRBJ2-7, with D possibly being TRBD1 or TRBD2 (5 bases each). The sample taken for sequencing was sorted CD4+, CD8+, or CD8+CD57+ T cells (not recorded which) from PBMCs. The TCR originated in a human donor in good health, serving as a control. The DNA of the CDR3 is TGCAGCAGCCACGAGAGGGGATACGAGCAGTACTTC. Amino acids: CSSHERGYEQYF.